This is a list of T cell receptor beta chains from one sample in a study of OX40 agonist ivuxolimab in advanced cancers. The table came from immunoSEQ multiplex PCR; TCRdb's copy has only in-frame clones and leaves some out. The table records 90,000 or so clones, 75% to 95% of them present only once. The sample here was CD4+ or CD8+ T cells sorted from blood, taken in a trial of the OX40 agonist ivuxolimab. These receptors all stem from an adult with an advanced solid tumor such as melanoma, head and neck, liver or kidney cancer. Both conserved end residues are part of each CDR3. D genes are given only for firm matches. Part of the rows lack a size; the others show once, few, many or a class for expanded clones.

J gene: TRBJ1-1
V gene: TRBV25-1
D gene: NA
clone size: NA
CDR3 protein: CASRGQGTTEAFF
CDR3 DNA: TGTGCCAGCAGGGGTCAGGGGACCACTGAAGCTTTCTTT

J gene: TRBJ2-3
V gene: TRBV10-1
D gene: TRBD1
clone size: NA
CDR3 protein: CASSESAYRGDTQYF
CDR3 DNA: TGCGCCAGCAGTGAAAGTGCTTACAGGGGGGATACGCAGTATTTT

J gene: TRBJ1-3
V gene: TRBV18
D gene: NA
clone size: NA
CDR3 protein: CASSQQSSGNTIYF
CDR3 DNA: TGTGCCAGCTCACAACAGAGCTCTGGAAACACCATATATTTT

J gene: TRBJ1-5
V gene: TRBV19
D gene: NA
clone size: NA
CDR3 protein: CASSRKGWGQLNNQPQHF
CDR3 DNA: TGTGCCAGTAGTAGGAAGGGATGGGGACAATTGAACAATCAGCCCCAGCATTTT

J gene: TRBJ1-5
V gene: TRBV10-3
D gene: NA
clone size: NA
CDR3 protein: CAISTASNQPQHF
CDR3 DNA: TGTGCCATCAGCACAGCTAGCAATCAGCCCCAGCATTTT

J gene: TRBJ1-5
V gene: TRBV2
D gene: NA
clone size: few
CDR3 protein: CASGPRREMAPQHF
CDR3 DNA: TGTGCCAGCGGACCGCGGAGGGAGATGGCGCCCCAGCATTTT

J gene: TRBJ2-7
V gene: TRBV19
D gene: NA
clone size: NA
CDR3 protein: CATRGIVSYEQYF
CDR3 DNA: TGTGCCACACGGGGGATAGTTTCCTACGAGCAGTACTTC

J gene: TRBJ2-2
V gene: TRBV2
D gene: TRBD2
clone size: few
CDR3 protein: CASSEDPSGRSTGELFF
CDR3 DNA: TGTGCCAGCAGTGAAGACCCTAGCGGGAGGAGCACCGGGGAGCTGTTTTTT

J gene: TRBJ2-2
V gene: TRBV11-2
D gene: TRBD2
clone size: NA
CDR3 protein: CASSLAGSSGRADTGELFF
CDR3 DNA: TGTGCCAGCAGCTTAGCGGGGTCTAGCGGGAGGGCCGACACCGGGGAGCTGTTTTTT

J gene: TRBJ1-1
V gene: TRBV7-6
D gene: NA
clone size: NA
CDR3 protein: CASSPSGDRINTEAFF
CDR3 DNA: TGTGCCAGCAGCCCCTCTGGTGATAGGATAAACACTGAAGCTTTCTTT

J gene: TRBJ1-2
V gene: TRBV5-6
D gene: TRBD1
clone size: NA
CDR3 protein: CASSPWTGEGYTF
CDR3 DNA: TGTGCCAGCAGCCCTTGGACAGGGGAAGGCTACACCTTC

J gene: TRBJ2-3
V gene: TRBV5-1
D gene: NA
clone size: NA
CDR3 protein: CASSLGLRDADTQYF
CDR3 DNA: TGCGCCAGCAGCTTGGGCTTGCGAGACGCGGATACGCAGTATTTT

J gene: TRBJ2-3
V gene: TRBV5-1
D gene: TRBD2
clone size: NA
CDR3 protein: CASSPYSGTSTDTQYF
CDR3 DNA: TGCGCCAGCAGCCCCTACAGCGGGACTAGCACAGATACGCAGTATTTT

J gene: TRBJ1-1
V gene: TRBV5-1
D gene: NA
clone size: once
CDR3 protein: CASSLSSANTEAFF
CDR3 DNA: TGCGCCAGCAGCTTGTCCTCGGCAAACACTGAAGCTTTCTTT

J gene: TRBJ1-1
V gene: TRBV6-5
D gene: TRBD1
clone size: NA
CDR3 protein: CASRPLDRGPKGAFF
CDR3 DNA: TGTGCCAGCAGACCATTAGACAGGGGCCCTAAGGGAGCTTTCTTT

J gene: TRBJ2-5
V gene: TRBV5-1
D gene: NA
clone size: NA
CDR3 protein: CASSRNENQETQYF
CDR3 DNA: TGCGCCAGCAGCCGAAATGAAAATCAAGAGACCCAGTACTTC

J gene: TRBJ1-2
V gene: TRBV7-2
D gene: NA
clone size: NA
CDR3 protein: CASSWGEWGYTF
CDR3 DNA: TGTGCCAGCAGCTGGGGGGAGTGGGGCTACACCTTC

J gene: TRBJ2-3
V gene: TRBV7-9
D gene: NA
clone size: NA
CDR3 protein: CASSLRLLDTQYF
CDR3 DNA: TGTGCCAGCAGCCTACGACTTTTAGATACGCAGTATTTT

J gene: TRBJ2-7
V gene: TRBV7-9
D gene: TRBD2
clone size: NA
CDR3 protein: CASRGEGSEQYF
CDR3 DNA: TGTGCCAGCAGGGGGGAGGGAAGCGAGCAGTACTTC

J gene: TRBJ2-1
V gene: TRBV6-4
D gene: NA
clone size: NA
CDR3 protein: CASSDRYQNEQFF
CDR3 DNA: TGTGCCAGCAGTGACCGTTACCAAAACGAGCAGTTCTTC